This T cell receptor (beta chain) was retrieved from a study of CD8 T cells in ankylosing spondylitis. TCRdb ran MiXCR on the 5' RACE reads and lists one entry per CDR3 protein. Among 200,000 to 250,000 distinct CDR3 sequences listed, 8% to 10% were seen once. This clonotype was found a few times. Its antigen is as yet unknown. A much larger clone differs from this one at a single base, so this may be a read error. CDR3 length: 14 residues. Germline CDR1 is DFQATT and CDR2 is SNEGSKA (reference sequence). V lost 5 bases, J lost 7 bases, and 9 bases stayed unmatched. Overall study findings and caveats: Reactive arthritis synovial fluid and blood previously showed some of these motif variants. Reportedly, disease-linked clones are significantly enriched in ankylosing spondylitis patients' matched synovial fluid.

Sequencing used blood, either unsorted or a sorted T cell fraction (not recorded which). The source is a female donor with ankylosing spondylitis or in good health (not recorded which). The rearrangement uses TRBV20-1 and TRBJ2-1, with 9 positions matching TRBD2. The CDR3 protein is CSAATSGRTNEQFF. The DNA of the CDR3 is TGCAGTGCTGCAACCAGCGGGAGGACGAATGAGCAGTTCTTC.